These T cell receptor beta chains were read from a single sample in a study of cytomegalovirus exposure and HLA in healthy donors. The protocol was immunoSEQ multiplex PCR, while the TCRdb copy is restricted to in-frame clones and leaves out a portion. This sample carries under 250,000 clones, approximately 82% of them seen once, and the ten largest clones take roughly 5.7%. The sample was PBMCs. The source of these receptors is a woman aged 18-29 years in good health and CMV-seronegative. The CDR3 runs from the conserved cysteine through the conserved F or W. The D gene is left open where the match is weak. The size field is filled for only some rows; it gives once, few, many or a size class.

v_call	cdr3_length	clone_size	d_call	j_call	cdr3_aa	cdr3_nt
TRBV11-2	15	-	TRBD1	TRBJ1-2	CASSFSGTGSDDYTF	TGTGCCAGCAGCTTTTCCGGGACAGGGAGTGATGACTACACCTTC
TRBV5-1	17	-	TRBD2	TRBJ2-1	CASSTGLAGGFYNEQFF	TGCGCCAGCAGCACCGGACTAGCGGGAGGATTCTACAATGAGCAGTTCTTC
TRBV28	15	-	TRBD1	TRBJ1-2	CASSLGDRGSRGYTF	TGTGCCAGCAGTTTAGGGGACAGGGGGTCCAGGGGCTACACCTTC
TRBV28	16	-	-	TRBJ2-7	CASSLFLSVSSYEQYF	TGTGCCAGCAGTTTATTTCTTAGCGTGAGCTCCTACGAGCAGTACTTC
TRBV6-6	15	once	-	TRBJ1-1	CASIDHHPTNTEAFF	TGTGCCAGCATCGACCATCACCCAACGAACACTGAAGCTTTCTTT
TRBV29-1	15	-	TRBD1	TRBJ1-2	CSAQTGGLFNYGYTF	TGCAGCGCCCAGACAGGGGGCCTCTTTAACTATGGCTACACCTTC
TRBV6-1	17	-	TRBD1	TRBJ1-6	CASSEGLGQAYNSPLHF	TGTGCCAGCAGTGAAGGCCTTGGACAGGCCTATAATTCACCCCTCCACTTT
TRBV9	15	once	-	TRBJ2-5	CASSVRDKPQETQYF	TGTGCCAGCAGCGTTAGAGACAAACCACAAGAGACCCAGTACTTC
TRBV15	14	-	-	TRBJ2-7	CATSRAAGEYEQYF	TGTGCCACCAGCAGAGCAGCAGGGGAGTACGAGCAGTACTTC
TRBV5-4	13	-	-	TRBJ1-2	CASSLVAEDGYTF	TGTGCCAGCAGCTTGGTGGCGGAAGATGGCTACACCTTC
TRBV7-9	14	-	-	TRBJ2-3	CASSLLAAQVWQYF	TGTGCCAGCAGCTTATTGGCTGCTCAGGTCTGGCAGTATTTT
TRBV10-1	15	-	TRBD2	TRBJ2-1	CATGTSGASGNEQFF	TGCGCCACCGGGACTAGCGGGGCCTCAGGGAATGAGCAGTTCTTC
TRBV5-1	15	-	-	TRBJ1-5	CASSLGGTGNQPQHF	TGCGCCAGTTCCCTTGGGGGCACTGGCAATCAGCCCCAGCATTTT
TRBV6-4	13	-	TRBD1	TRBJ1-1	CASSDQQGDRAFF	TGTGCCAGCAGTGACCAACAGGGGGACCGGGCTTTCTTT
TRBV15	15	-	-	TRBJ1-6	CATSRASGDNSPLHF	TGTGCCACCAGCAGAGCAAGTGGGGATAATTCACCCCTCCACTTT
TRBV9	19	once	-	TRBJ1-3	CASSVEGTPPAGSGNTIYF	TGTGCCAGCAGCGTAGAAGGGACCCCCCCCGCAGGGTCAGGAAACACCATATATTTT